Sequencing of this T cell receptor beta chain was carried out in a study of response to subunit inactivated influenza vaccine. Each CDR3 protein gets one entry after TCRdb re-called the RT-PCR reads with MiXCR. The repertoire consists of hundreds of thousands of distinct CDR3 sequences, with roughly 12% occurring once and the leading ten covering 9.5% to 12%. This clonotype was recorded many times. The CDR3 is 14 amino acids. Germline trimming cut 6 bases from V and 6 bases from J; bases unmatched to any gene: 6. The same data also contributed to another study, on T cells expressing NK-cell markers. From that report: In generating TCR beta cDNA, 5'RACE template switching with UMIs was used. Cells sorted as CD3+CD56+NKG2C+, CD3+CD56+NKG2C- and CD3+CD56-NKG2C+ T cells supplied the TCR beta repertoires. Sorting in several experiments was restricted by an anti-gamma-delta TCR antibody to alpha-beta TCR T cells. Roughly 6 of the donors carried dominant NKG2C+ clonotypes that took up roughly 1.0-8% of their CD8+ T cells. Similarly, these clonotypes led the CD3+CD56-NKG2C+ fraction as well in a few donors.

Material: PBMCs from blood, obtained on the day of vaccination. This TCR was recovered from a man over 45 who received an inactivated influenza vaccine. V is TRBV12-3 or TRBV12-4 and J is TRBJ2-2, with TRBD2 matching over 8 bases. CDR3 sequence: CASSSGLEAGELFF. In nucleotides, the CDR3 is TGTGCCAGCAGCTCGGGACTAGAGGCCGGGGAGCTGTTTTTT.